The 26 T cell receptor beta chains listed next were all sequenced from one sample in a study of CD8+CD57+ T cells in acquired aplastic anemia. It was genomic DNA that served as the template for profiling TCR beta VDJ and CDR3. TCRdb passed the reads through MiXCR, listing each CDR3 protein once. The sample comprises roughly 40,000 distinct CDR3 sequences, roughly two thirds of which are singletons, and less than 25% rests with the top ten. Sequencing input: sorted CD4+, CD8+, or CD8+CD57+ T cells (not recorded which) from PBMCs. These receptors were obtained from a human donor in good health, serving as a control.

The V and J genes are TRBV20-1 and TRBJ1-4; 9 bases are shared with TRBD1. Trimming took 2 bases from V and 8 from J; bases not matched to a gene: 18. Germline CDR1 is DFQATT and CDR2 is SNEGSKA (reference sequence). This CDR3 contains 18 residues. In nucleotides, the CDR3 is TGCAGTGCTAGAATCCATCGGGCGACAGGGGGGAGGAACGAAAAACTGTTTTTT. Amino acids: CSARIHRATGGRNEKLFF.

In its sample, this clonotype was seen once. The V gene is TRBV29-1, the J gene TRBJ2-7, with 7 bases lining up with TRBD2. Germline CDR1 SQVTM, CDR2 ANQGSEA. V gave up 3 bases and J gave up 2 bases; unmatched junction bases: 10. This CDR3 region has 15 residues. The CDR3 nucleotides read TGCAGCGTTGAGAAGCGGGGAGAGACCACCTACGAGCAGTACTTC. This encodes CSVEKRGETTYEQYF.

As to this clonotype: A read error may account for a junction end that differs from germline. The chain combines TRBV7-3 with TRBJ2-7; no firm D call. CDR1 and CDR2 (germline): SGHTA, FQGTGA. The length of the CDR3 is 13 residues. The CDR3 DNA sequence: TGTGCCAGTAGCTTCTCCCAAACCTACGAGCAGTACTTC. This translates into CASSFSQTYEQYF.

The sample holds many counts of this clonotype. The chain couples TRBV6-5 to TRBJ1-6, with D possibly matching TRBD1 (5 bases). This CDR3 has 14 amino acids. The V end was cut by 0 bases, the J end by 6 bases, with 6 bases between. In germline, CDR1 is MNHEY, CDR2 SVGAGI. DNA of the CDR3: TGTGCCAGCAGTTACTCTGGGGGTAATTCACCCCTCCACTTT. Translated: CASSYSGGNSPLHF.

This clonotype was seen ten or more times. The chain is built from TRBV3-1 and TRBJ2-7, with 14 bases identical to TRBD2. J lost 6 bases, V lost 2 bases, and 12 bases had no gene match. The CDR3 loop spans 18 amino acids. Germline V gene data show CDR1 as LGHDT and CDR2 as YNNKEL (reference sequence). The CDR3 region is CASSQSTSGGEVLGEQYF. In nucleotides, the CDR3 is TGTGCCAGCAGCCAATCGACTAGCGGGGGGGAGGTATTAGGCGAGCAGTACTTC.

CDR3 loop: CASPGLEYNEQFF. CDR3 bases: TGTGCCAGCCCGGGACTTGAGTACAATGAGCAGTTCTTC. This sequence joins TRBV7-3 and TRBJ2-1, with a tentative D call TRBD2 (6 bases). The V end was cut by 8 bases, the J end by 4 bases, with 12 bases between. The CDR3 contains 13 residues. Germline lookup yields CDR1 SGHTA and CDR2 FQGTGA.

The chain recombines TRBV2 with TRBJ2-3; 13 positions agree with TRBD2. CDR3 length equals 17 residues. V lost 8 bases, J lost 0 bases, and 8 bases stayed unmatched. Germline CDR1 and CDR2: SNHLY and FYNNEI. The CDR3 region is CASARLAGGTSTDTQYF. The CDR3 region has the DNA TGTGCCAGCGCTCGACTAGCGGGAGGCACTAGCACAGATACGCAGTATTTT.

The V gene is TRBV19, the J gene TRBJ1-2, with D perhaps matching TRBD1 (5 bases). Trimming cost V 9 bases and J 4 bases, with 15 bases left between them. The CDR3 has 13 amino acids. CDR1 and CDR2 from the germline V gene are LNHDA and SQIVND (reference sequence). Written as DNA, the CDR3 is TGTGCCAGCTGGGGGAGGGACGTCTATGGCTACACCTTC. Amino acids: CASWGRDVYGYTF. The whole variable domain, filled in from reference TRBV19 and TRBJ1-2, reads DGGITQSPKYLFRKEGQNVTLSCEQNLNHDAMYWYRQDPGQGLRLIYYSQIVNDFQKGDIAEGYSVSREKKESFPLTVTSAQKNPTAFYLCASWGRDVYGYTFGSGTRLTVV.

The gene calls are TRBV19 and TRBJ1-4; TRBD1 agrees at 8 bases. Germline trimming cut 6 bases from V and 5 bases from J; bases unmatched to any gene: 5. Per the germline V gene, CDR1 is LNHDA and CDR2 is SQIVND (reference sequence). This CDR3 contains 14 residues. Here the CDR3 DNA reads TGTGCCAGTAGCTCCAGGGGGCGGAATGAAAAACTGTTTTTT. Its translation is CASSSRGRNEKLFF.

This clonotype was counted at least ten times. V and J are TRBV7-3 and TRBJ2-2; 7 bases are shared with TRBD1. Germline-derived CDR1 and CDR2 are SGHTA and FQGTGA. The length of the CDR3 is 13 residues. The J segment lost 4 bases and the V segment lost 5 bases, leaving 1 base of the junction unmatched. Here the CDR3 reads CASSPGGTGELFF. The CDR3 coding sequence is TGTGCCAGCAGCCCAGGGGGCACCGGGGAGCTGTTTTTT.

This clonotype was picked up many times. CDR3 region: CSARDPWQLTYGYTF. The DNA of the CDR3 is TGCAGTGCTAGAGACCCGTGGCAGCTAACTTATGGCTACACCTTC. The chain couples TRBV20-1 to TRBJ1-2; D not resolved. The CDR3 is 15 amino acids. Per germline, CDR1 DFQATT and CDR2 SNEGSKA (reference sequence). V lost 0 bases and J 5 bases, leaving 16 bases between the germline ends.

The chain recombines TRBV9 with TRBJ1-2; D is uncertain. This CDR3 spans 14 amino acids. In germline, CDR1 is SGDLS, CDR2 YYNGEE. Trimming left V 0 bases short and J 7 bases short, with 13 bases between. The CDR3 nucleotides are TGTGCCAGCAGCGTAGGTTCGGTAGTTGGTGGCTACACCTTC. Its protein product is CASSVGSVVGGYTF.

This clonotype was counted between two and nine times. The chain uses TRBV7-9 and TRBJ1-2, with TRBD1 identical over 8 bases. The ends lost 5 bases at V and 7 bases at J; junction bases unmatched: 3. The CDR3 has 12 amino acids. Germline CDR1 SEHNR, CDR2 FQNEAQ (reference sequence). This chain's CDR3 is CASSGTGFGYTF. The CDR3 coding sequence is TGTGCCAGCAGCGGGACAGGATTTGGCTACACCTTC.

This rearrangement joins TRBV15 to TRBJ2-1; 14 bases are shared with TRBD2. V dropped 1 base and J dropped 9; count of bases not matched to a gene: 2. This CDR3 contains 15 residues. The germline V gene has CDR1 LNHNV and CDR2 YYDKDF (reference sequence). The CDR3 reads CATSRGGTSGSEQFF. Written as DNA, the CDR3 is TGTGCCACCAGCAGAGGGGGGACTAGCGGGAGTGAGCAGTTCTTC.

This clonotype has only one observation. This sequence joins TRBV12-3 or TRBV12-4 and TRBJ2-7; D possibly uses TRBD1 or TRBD2 (5 bases each). This CDR3 is 16 amino acids long. Trimming cost V 3 bases and J 2 bases, with 17 bases left between them. The CDR3 DNA reads TGTGCCAGCAGTTTTGTAGTGGGGACGGCAACCTACGAGCAGTACTTC. Translation: CASSFVVGTATYEQYF.

This sequence joins TRBV15 and TRBJ2-1; TRBD2 is a possible D gene (6 bases). V was cut by 4 bases and J by 1 base, with 14 bases left in between. Germline V gene sequence: CDR1 LNHNV, CDR2 YYDKDF (reference sequence). The CDR3 has 16 amino acids. DNA for the CDR3: TGTGCCACCAGCACATCCGGGACTTATTCCTACAATGAGCAGTTCTTC. It codes for CATSTSGTYSYNEQFF.

The chain recombines TRBV19 with TRBJ1-5; maybe TRBD1 (5 bases). V was pared by 4 bases and J by 7 bases, with 14 bases between. Germline-derived CDR1 and CDR2 are LNHDA and SQIVND (reference sequence). The CDR3 spans 14 residues. CDR3: CASSRRGSGQPQHF. CDR3 nucleotide sequence: TGTGCCAGTAGTAGAAGAGGCTCAGGGCAGCCCCAGCATTTT.

The chain is built from TRBV24-1 and TRBJ2-7; D remains unclear. The CDR3 has 15 residues. V was trimmed by 2 bases and J by 1 base, leaving 11 bases between them. Germline V CDR1 and CDR2: KGHDR, SFDVKD. The CDR3 nucleotides read TGTGCCACCAGTGATTCCTCGGCGCGTTCCTACGAGCAGTACTTC. This translates into CATSDSSARSYEQYF.

The chain links TRBV7-2 to TRBJ2-7; TRBD1 matches 11 bases. Germline V lookup: CDR1 SGHTA, CDR2 FQGNSA. This CDR3 contains 15 residues. V was pared by 5 bases and J by 0 bases, with 3 bases of the junction left unmatched. This CDR3 is CASSEDRGLSYEQYF. CDR3 nucleotide sequence: TGTGCCAGCAGCGAGGACAGGGGGCTCTCCTACGAGCAGTACTTC.

This clonotype was recorded a few times. The chain links TRBV6-1 to TRBJ1-6; D gene ambiguous. The CDR3 has 12 residues. Germline V gene data show CDR1 as MNHNS and CDR2 as SASEGT. The V and J ends lost 8 bases and 13 bases respectively, with 15 bases between them. CDR3 sequence reads: CASSLPSLPLHF. For the CDR3, the DNA is TGTGCCAGCTCGCTACCCTCCCTGCCCCTCCACTTT.

The chain combines TRBV20-1 with TRBJ2-3, with 8 bases identical to TRBD1. This CDR3 comprises 15 residues. CDR1 is DFQATT and CDR2 is SNEGSKA in the germline V gene (reference sequence). The junction had 5 bases not matched to a gene; V was cut back by 0 bases and J by 3 bases. In DNA, the CDR3 is TGCAGTGCTAGAGATCCAAACAGGGGGACAGATACGCAGTATTTT. This gives the protein CSARDPNRGTDTQYF.

The chain uses TRBV2 and TRBJ2-7; unclear D gene. This CDR3 is 13 amino acids long. V lost 1 base to trimming and J lost 7 bases, with 11 bases between them. Germline CDR1 SNHLY, CDR2 FYNNEI. CDR3 DNA sequence: TGTGCCAGCAGTGAAGGCACCGGTTGGGAGCAGTACTTC. Amino acid sequence: CASSEGTGWEQYF.

The chain joins TRBV10-3 to TRBJ2-2; D ambiguous. The CDR3 sequence is 12 residues long. In germline, CDR1 is ENHRY, CDR2 SYGVKD. Trimming stripped 2 bases from V and 8 bases from J, with 6 bases between. In nucleotides, the CDR3 is TGTGCCATCAGTGAGGGAAGTGGGGAGCTGTTTTTT. It yields the protein CAISEGSGELFF.

The genes are TRBV20-1 and TRBJ1-5, with 8 bases identical to TRBD1. J was trimmed by 2 bases and V by 6 bases; bases with no gene match: 6. Per germline, CDR1 DFQATT and CDR2 SNEGSKA (reference sequence). CDR3 length: 14 residues. The CDR3 DNA reads as TGCAGTGCCACGACAGGGGTCGGCAATCAGCCCCAGCATTTT. Its translation is CSATTGVGNQPQHF.

A remark on this clonotype: One junction end disagrees with the germline gene, perhaps due to a read error. The chain carries TRBV6-5 and TRBJ2-2; TRBD1 matches at 9 bases. Per germline, CDR1 MNHEY and CDR2 SVGAGI. The CDR3 contains 15 residues. For the CDR3, the DNA is TGTGCCAGCAGCTACCCAACAGGGGGCACCGGGGGGCTGTTTTTT. Its translation: CASSYPTGGTGGLFF.

This clonotype came up once. The chain uses TRBV19 and TRBJ1-1; 12 nucleotides align to TRBD1. Trimming cost V 5 bases and J 4 bases; bases outside gene matches: 14. Germline V gene sequence: CDR1 LNHDA, CDR2 SQIVND (reference sequence). CDR3 size: 18 residues. This chain's CDR3 is CASSWGIPGQGAVTEAFF. The CDR3, as DNA: TGTGCCAGTAGTTGGGGGATACCGGGACAGGGGGCAGTCACTGAAGCTTTCTTT. The full variable domain, with the rest looked up from reference TRBV19 and TRBJ1-1, is DGGITQSPKYLFRKEGQNVTLSCEQNLNHDAMYWYRQDPGQGLRLIYYSQIVNDFQKGDIAEGYSVSREKKESFPLTVTSAQKNPTAFYLCASSWGIPGQGAVTEAFFGQGTRLTVV.